Listed here are 27 T cell receptor beta chains from one sample, sequenced in a study of cytomegalovirus exposure and HLA in healthy donors. The repertoire was sequenced with immunoSEQ multiplex PCR; TCRdb's copy has only in-frame clones and lacks some. The table includes fewer than 120,000 clones, around 90% detected once. Source material: PBMCs. These receptors came from a woman under 30 in good health and CMV-seronegative.

The chain uses TRBV10-3 and TRBJ1-1; TRBD1 aligns across 7 bases. The germline gives CDR1 ENHRY, CDR2 SYGVKD. The length of the CDR3 is 18 residues. After removal of 5 bases from V and 1 base from J, the junction contained 16 bases not matched to a gene. CDR3 protein: CAISSLTIQGDRNTEAFF. The CDR3 region has the DNA TGTGCCATCAGTTCACTAACGATCCAAGGGGACAGGAACACTGAAGCTTTCTTT.

This clone was seen a few times. V gene TRBV5-6 combines with J gene TRBJ1-6; TRBD1 might be the D (6 bases). CDR3 size: 15 residues. The V end lost 4 bases, the J end lost 5 bases, and 13 bases lay between the germline ends. In germline, CDR1 is SGHDT, CDR2 YYEEEE. Here the CDR3 DNA reads TGTGCCAGCAGCATTAGACAGGAGGATAATTCACCCCTCCACTTT. Its protein product is CASSIRQEDNSPLHF.

The rearrangement uses TRBV19 and TRBJ2-1; 9 bases fit TRBD2. This CDR3 region has 15 residues. V shed 1 base, J shed 7 bases, and the junction held 5 bases outside the gene matches. The V gene's germline CDR1 is LNHDA and CDR2 SQIVND (reference sequence). In nucleotides, the CDR3 is TGTGCCAGTAGTATAGTAGTGCGGGAGGGGAATGAGCAGTTCTTC. The encoded protein is CASSIVVREGNEQFF.

V gene TRBV5-6 combines with J gene TRBJ2-7, with a possible D match to TRBD1 (5 bases). Trimming removed 3 bases from V and 3 bases from J, with 16 bases in between. This CDR3 has 15 amino acids. The V gene's germline CDR1 is SGHDT and CDR2 YYEEEE. The CDR3 spells CASSSLVSRDYEQYF. Here the CDR3 DNA reads TGTGCCAGCAGCTCCCTAGTTAGCAGGGACTACGAGCAGTACTTC.

This chain links TRBV28 with TRBJ1-1; 9 bases are a match to TRBD1. J was trimmed by 0 bases and V by 6 bases; bases with no gene match: 2. In germline, CDR1 is MDHEN, CDR2 SYDVKM. The CDR3 length is 14 residues. The CDR3 DNA is TGTGCCAGCAGGGACAGGGGACTGAACACTGAAGCTTTCTTT. It codes for CASRDRGLNTEAFF.

The chain joins TRBV5-5 to TRBJ1-1; D not resolved. Germline V gene lookup returns CDR1 SGHKS and CDR2 YYEKEE (reference sequence). This CDR3 is built from 16 residues. Trimming removed 4 bases at V and 0 bases at J, with 16 bases between. The CDR3 sequence is CASSQGLSGMNTEAFF. The CDR3 DNA reads as TGTGCCAGCAGCCAAGGGCTGTCCGGGATGAACACTGAAGCTTTCTTT.

V usage is TRBV18 and J usage is TRBJ2-7, with TRBD1 identical over 8 bases. The CDR3 has 16 amino acids. The germline V gene encodes CDR1 KGHSH and CDR2 LQKENI. Trimming removed 0 bases from V and 7 bases from J; junction bases left unmatched: 11. In DNA form, the CDR3 reads TGTGCCAGCTCACCACCCGGACAGGGCGCGGTCGGGGAGCAGTACTTC. This codes for CASSPPGQGAVGEQYF. The variable domain in full, with the rest retrieved from reference TRBV18 and TRBJ2-7, is NAGVMQNPRHLVRRRGQEARLRCSPMKGHSHVYWYRQLPEEGLKFMVYLQKENIIDESGMPKERFSAEFPKEGPSILRIQQVVRGDSAAYFCASSPPGQGAVGEQYFGPGTRLTVT.

The CDR3 DNA follows: TGTGCCAGCAGCCCCTCTAGCGCCCCTAAGCAGTTCTTC. It yields the protein CASSPSSAPKQFF. The chain couples TRBV14 to TRBJ2-1; D may be TRBD2 (6 bases). Germline CDR1 and CDR2: SGHDN and FVKESK. V shed 4 bases and J shed 11 bases, with 15 bases lying between them. The length of the CDR3 is 13 residues.

The chain carries TRBV9 and TRBJ2-1, with 9 bases matching TRBD2. The germline V gene has CDR1 SGDLS and CDR2 YYNGEE. CDR3 size: 16 residues. V shed 4 bases and J 4 bases; nucleotides not matched to a gene: 9. CDR3 region: CASSLGVAGVYNEQFF. DNA of the CDR3: TGTGCCAGCAGCCTAGGGGTAGCGGGAGTGTACAATGAGCAGTTCTTC.

This clone was recorded only once. CDR3 in DNA: TGTGCCAGCAGCCAAGACAGGGTTGGCTACACCTTC. Translation gives CASSQDRVGYTF. The chain links TRBV14 to TRBJ1-2; tentatively, D is TRBD1 (5 bases). The CDR3 runs 12 residues. The germline gives CDR1 SGHDN, CDR2 FVKESK. V gave up 0 bases and J gave up 7 bases, with 6 bases separating them.

CDR3 protein: CAWAVKRVGIHTQYF. Here the CDR3 DNA reads TGTGCCTGGGCGGTAAAGAGGGTCGGCATACATACGCAGTATTTT. The chain employs TRBV30 and TRBJ2-3, with a tentative D call TRBD2 (5 bases). The CDR3 runs to 15 residues. Between the trimmed V and J ends, which lost 5 bases and 7 bases, there was a span of 22 bases. Germline assignment: CDR1 GTSNPN and CDR2 SVGIG (reference sequence).

This rearrangement joins TRBV6-4 to TRBJ1-4; no firm D call. CDR3 length: 15 amino acids. From germline, CDR1 is MRHNA and CDR2 SNTAGT. Trimming took 4 bases from V and 7 from J, leaving 16 bases between them. The CDR3 DNA reads as TGTGCCAGCAGTGTGTCGTCGGGAGGTGGTGAAAAACTGTTTTTT. Protein product: CASSVSSGGGEKLFF.

This clone was counted a few times. This chain connects TRBV10-3 to TRBJ2-1; TRBD2 might be the D (5 bases). Germline assignment: CDR1 ENHRY and CDR2 SYGVKD. The V gene lost 11 bases and the J gene lost 7 bases, with 12 bases spanning the gap. This CDR3 has 11 amino acids. CDR3 amino acids: CASGGGNEQFF. As DNA, the CDR3 is TGTGCCTCCGGAGGTGGGAATGAGCAGTTCTTC.

This clone has just one count. The chain recombines TRBV5-6 with TRBJ1-1; D is possibly TRBD1 (5 bases). Trimming left V 6 bases short and J 4 bases short, with 13 bases between. The CDR3 is 13 residues long. The germline gives CDR1 SGHDT, CDR2 YYEEEE. CDR3 sequence: CASTTVGGTEAFF. DNA of the CDR3: TGTGCCAGCACAACGGTGGGGGGCACTGAAGCTTTCTTT.

The chain joins TRBV11-1 to TRBJ2-5; D remains unclear. V was cut by 3 bases and J by 5 bases, with 4 bases left in between. Germline V gene sequence: CDR1 SGHAT, CDR2 FQDESV (reference sequence). This CDR3 has 11 residues. CDR3 amino acids: CASSLRETQYF. The DNA for the CDR3 is TGTGCCAGCAGCTTGCGGGAGACCCAGTACTTC.

CDR3: CASSLQPTRQGYEKLFF. The CDR3 region has the DNA TGTGCCAGCAGCCTGCAACCTACGCGACAGGGTTACGAAAAACTGTTTTTT. The chain has TRBV14 and TRBJ1-4; 7 bases are a match to TRBD1. V shed 4 bases, J shed 8 bases, and the junction held 16 bases outside the gene matches. This CDR3 is built from 17 residues. CDR1 and CDR2 (germline): SGHDN, FVKESK.

The V and J genes are TRBV19 and TRBJ1-5, with TRBD1 matching 8 bases. Germline loops: CDR1 LNHDA, CDR2 SQIVND (reference sequence). This CDR3 has 15 amino acids. Germline trimming cut 5 bases from V and 6 bases from J; bases unmatched to any gene: 9. The CDR3 is CASSLRQGAIQPQHF. As DNA, the CDR3 is TGTGCCAGTAGTCTTAGGCAGGGGGCGATTCAGCCCCAGCATTTT.

The rearrangement links TRBV30 to TRBJ1-3; 8 bases map to TRBD1. The CDR3 extends over 13 amino acids. The germline CDR1 and CDR2 sequences are GTSNPN and SVGIG (reference sequence). The junction had 5 bases not matched to a gene; V was cut back by 4 bases and J by 6 bases. This CDR3 is CAWTSDRANTIYF. The CDR3 nucleotides are TGTGCCTGGACCTCGGACAGGGCAAACACCATATATTTT.

This chain uses TRBV7-9 with TRBJ1-2; 10 bases are a match to TRBD1. The CDR3 is 13 residues long. V gave up 3 bases and J gave up 6 bases; unmatched junction bases: 1. Germline CDR1 and CDR2: SEHNR and FQNEAQ (reference sequence). The CDR3 protein is CASSLTGGDGYTF. The CDR3 bases are TGTGCCAGCAGCTTGACAGGGGGCGATGGCTACACCTTC.

The chain joins TRBV7-2 to TRBJ1-5; 9 bases line up with TRBD1. J gave up 6 bases and V 3 bases, and 6 bases lay outside the gene matches. CDR1 SGHTA and CDR2 FQGNSA come from the germline V gene. The CDR3 extends over 15 amino acids. This CDR3 reads CASSFGTGFSQPQHF. In nucleotides, the CDR3 is TGTGCCAGCAGCTTCGGGACAGGGTTTAGTCAGCCCCAGCATTTT.

V and J are TRBV9 and TRBJ1-1, with D possibly matching TRBD1 (6 bases). The CDR3 contains 15 residues. Germline CDR1 SGDLS, CDR2 YYNGEE. V was trimmed by 8 bases and J by 4 bases, leaving 21 bases between them. The CDR3 region has the DNA TGTGCCAGACACACAGGGCTTCGGGGTGGCACTGAAGCTTTCTTT. Translating it yields CARHTGLRGGTEAFF.

This clone was seen once. V and J are TRBV28 and TRBJ1-5; tentatively, D is TRBD1 (6 bases). Germline CDR1 and CDR2: MDHEN and SYDVKM. The ends were cut back, 6 bases at V and 3 bases at J, with 24 bases in the middle. The CDR3 runs to 18 residues. The CDR3 DNA reads as TGTGCCAGCAGATCCCCTGTGGGCACCAGGGGCGACAATCAGCCCCAGCATTTT. Residues: CASRSPVGTRGDNQPQHF.

The CDR3 loop reads CASSQDPVPSSGANVLTF. The CDR3 DNA reads as TGTGCCAGCAGCCAAGATCCGGTTCCGAGCTCTGGGGCCAACGTCCTGACTTTC. The chain employs TRBV4-2 and TRBJ2-6, with D uncertain. The CDR3 covers 18 residues. V was shortened by 0 bases and J by 0 bases, with 12 bases between the two germline ends. In germline, CDR1 is LGHNA, CDR2 YNFKEQ.

V gene TRBV7-6 combines with J gene TRBJ2-1; no definite D call. Between the trimmed V and J ends, which lost 5 bases and 5 bases, there was a span of 7 bases. CDR3 size: 12 residues. CDR1 is SGHVS, CDR2 FNYEAQ, per germline. The CDR3 DNA sequence: TGTGCCAGCAGCCCTCTTAACAATGAGCAGTTCTTC. This codes for CASSPLNNEQFF.

V usage is TRBV19 and J usage is TRBJ1-4; TRBD1 is a possible D gene (5 bases). CDR1 is LNHDA and CDR2 is SQIVND in the germline V gene (reference sequence). V lost 6 bases and J lost 8, with 16 bases in between. This CDR3 comprises 14 residues. This CDR3 is CASSVRDGGEKLFF. CDR3 nucleotides: TGTGCCAGTAGCGTCCGGGACGGAGGGGAAAAACTGTTTTTT.

The rearrangement links TRBV11-2 to TRBJ2-3, with 8 bases that match TRBD2. The ends lost 4 bases at V and 4 bases at J; junction bases unmatched: 10. The CDR3 runs to 16 residues. Germline CDR1 is SGHAT and CDR2 is FQNNGV. The CDR3 coding sequence is TGTGCCAGCAGCTCCCTATCGGGGGGGCGGGCAGATACGCAGTATTTT. Its translation is CASSSLSGGRADTQYF. The variable domain in full, completed from reference TRBV11-2 and TRBJ2-3, reads EAGVAQSPRYKIIEKRQSVAFWCNPISGHATLYWYQQILGQGPKLLIQFQNNGVVDDSQLPKDRFSAERLKGVDSTLKIQPAKLEDSAVYLCASSSLSGGRADTQYFGPGTRLTVL.

The CDR3 nucleotides are TGTGCCAGCAGCCCTCGGGGAGACTCTGGAAACACCATATATTTT. Protein: CASSPRGDSGNTIYF. The chain recombines TRBV28 with TRBJ1-3, with D unclear. There are 15 residues in the CDR3. The germline V gene has CDR1 MDHEN and CDR2 SYDVKM. V was shortened by 6 bases and J by 0 bases, with 12 bases between the two germline ends. The whole variable domain, filled in from reference TRBV28 and TRBJ1-3, reads DVKVTQSSRYLVKRTGEKVFLECVQDMDHENMFWYRQDPGLGLRLIYFSYDVKMKEKGDIPEGYSVSREKKERFSLILESASTNQTSMYLCASSPRGDSGNTIYFGEGSWLTVV.